The entry that follows covers one T cell receptor (beta chain) sequence. This sample stems from a study of blood T cell repertoires in COVID-19. Study-wide context: From the United States, Italy and Spain came samples of acute and convalescent COVID-19. The cDNA or gDNA used as material had been derived from T cells, B-cell-depleted T cells, or PBMCs.

As handled by the study authors: Amplifying reference gene primers gave estimates of nucleated cell counts. Clones were sequenced by immunoSEQ multiplex PCR, and TCRdb holds only the in-frame ones, with some missing. That table is the source of V, J and clone size, and D and trimming were worked out from the DNA. The repertoire holds roughly 170,000 clones, with almost 85% as singletons. After removal of 0 bases from V and 5 bases from J, the junction contained 1 base not matched to a gene. In germline, CDR1 is SGHNT, CDR2 YYREEE (reference sequence). This CDR3 contains 14 residues. Sequencing input: peripheral blood. This chain connects TRBV5-4 to TRBJ2-2; 7 bases match TRBD2. The sequence was obtained from a man in his forties or fifties who had recovered from COVID-19. CDR3 DNA sequence: TGTGCCAGCAGCTTGGTTAGCGGGACCGGGGAGCTGTTTTTT. Translated, it gives CASSLVSGTGELFF. The full variable domain, in which reference TRBV5-4 and TRBJ2-2 provide the parts outside the CDR3, is ETGVTQSPTHLIKTRGQQVTLRCSSQSGHNTVSWYQQALGQGPQFIFQYYREEENGRGNFPPRFSGLQFPNYSSELNVNALELDDSALYLCASSLVSGTGELFFGEGSRLTVL.